The 16 T cell receptor beta chains presented below share a single source sample, sequenced in a study of blood T cells in healthy people across ages (dated by TCRdb to between 2014 and 2017). Receptor amplification or capture employed 5' RACE. Sequencing took place on an Illumina HiSeq 2500. A second 7 to 11 cycle PCR used a sample-barcoded 5' primer and a J-beta primer mix. TCRdb reprocessing: public reads trimmed at Q25 with fastp, clones called with MiXCR, in-frame beta chains kept. Rows are unified per CDR3 protein, each entry keeping the most common DNA and genes. The sample table shows just under 900,000 distinct CDR3 sequences, and around 28% are seen once. Around 16% of the sample comes from the top ten. The sample was blood. The receptors were sampled from a woman older than 75 in good health.

Remarks on this clonotype: It may be a read error: a sequence one base away is much more abundant. The chain carries TRBV28 and TRBJ2-4; D is tentatively TRBD1 or TRBD2 (5 bases each). Germline CDR1 is MDHEN and CDR2 is SYDVKM. The V gene lost 7 bases and the J gene lost 13 bases, with 23 bases spanning the gap. This CDR3 contains 14 residues. CDR3 residues: CASNPARGAGEQYF. In nucleotides, the CDR3 is TGTGCCAGCAACCCCGCGCGAGGGGCAGGAGAGCAGTACTTC.

This clonotype was found a few times. Being one base from a much bigger clone, this may be a read error. This chain links TRBV20-1 with TRBJ2-4; the D is unclear. With the DNA end fitting TRBJ2-7 better, the J assignment may be wrong. The CDR3 spans 13 residues. CDR1 and CDR2 from the germline V gene are DFQATT and SNEGSKA (reference sequence). This CDR3 reads CGARRQDTLEQYF. The CDR3 nucleotides are TGCGGTGCTAGACGGCAGGATACTCTCGAGCAGTACTTC.

This clonotype was counted ten times or more. V gene TRBV25-1 combines with J gene TRBJ2-1; TRBD1 matches at 10 bases. Trimming cost V 8 bases and J 7 bases; bases outside gene matches: 8. This CDR3 comprises 14 residues. The germline CDR1 and CDR2 sequences are MGHDK and SYGVNS. The CDR3 DNA follows: TGTGCCAGCGGAGAGACAGGGGGCAAGAATGAGCAGTTCTTC. Translating gives CASGETGGKNEQFF.

This clonotype was seen many times. The chain is built from TRBV6-1 and TRBJ2-5; D unclear. Germline V gene lookup returns CDR1 MNHNS and CDR2 SASEGT. V was pared by 10 bases and J by 0 bases, with 12 bases between. The CDR3 runs to 13 residues. The CDR3 region is CATTRAYQETQYF. The CDR3 nucleotides read TGTGCCACCACACGGGCCTACCAAGAGACCCAGTACTTC.

The chain joins TRBV20-1 to TRBJ1-1; perhaps TRBD1 as D (6 bases). Per germline, CDR1 DFQATT and CDR2 SNEGSKA (reference sequence). This CDR3 region has 13 residues. V was clipped by 5 bases and J by 11 bases, with 21 bases between them. CDR3 nucleotide sequence: TGCAGTGCTCACGCCGGGACATCCCGGGGGGCTTTCTTT. It encodes CSAHAGTSRGAFF.

The rearrangement uses TRBV14 and TRBJ1-3, with D unresolved. This CDR3 contains 12 residues. V was clipped by 0 bases and J by 9 bases, with 6 bases between them. Germline CDR1 is SGHDN and CDR2 is FVKESK. The CDR3 loop reads CASSQEGFTIYF. The CDR3 DNA sequence: TGTGCCAGCAGCCAAGAAGGATTCACCATATATTTT.

The DNA for the CDR3 is TGTGCCAGCAGCCGGACAAGCATAAGGGAGCAGTACTTC. Translation: CASSRTSIREQYF. The chain couples TRBV28 to TRBJ2-5; possibly TRBD1 or TRBD2 for D (5 bases each). CDR1 MDHEN and CDR2 SYDVKM come from the germline V gene. V lost 6 bases and J 11 bases, leaving 19 bases between the germline ends. The CDR3 sequence is 13 residues long.

The chain couples TRBV27 to TRBJ2-2, with a weak D call TRBD1 (6 bases). This CDR3 spans 16 amino acids. With 2 bases removed from V and 0 bases from J, the gap between germline ends came to 10 bases. Germline CDR1 MNHEY, CDR2 SMNVEV (reference sequence). The CDR3 loop is CASSLNRATNTGELFF. The CDR3 DNA reads TGTGCCAGCAGTTTAAACAGGGCGACGAACACCGGGGAGCTGTTTTTT.

As regards this clonotype: A read error may account for a junction end that differs from germline. The chain links TRBV9 to TRBJ2-3; D may be TRBD2 (6 bases). CDR3 length: 17 amino acids. Per the germline V gene, CDR1 is SGDLS and CDR2 is YYNGEE. CDR3 in amino acids: CASSVRRDSTTTGTQYF. CDR3 in DNA: TGTGCCAGCAGCGTTAGAAGGGACTCGACAACCACAGGTACGCAGTATTTT.

The chain recombines TRBV7-9 with TRBJ2-5, with D unclear. There are 10 residues in the CDR3. Germline V gene lookup returns CDR1 SEHNR and CDR2 FQNEAQ (reference sequence). Trimming took off 4 bases at V and 11 bases at J, with 8 bases between the two ends. The CDR3 nucleotides are TGTGCCAGCAGCTCCAATAAGCAGTACTTC. The encoded protein is CASSSNKQYF.

V gene TRBV30 combines with J gene TRBJ1-4; 7 nucleotides align to TRBD1. CDR3 length: 15 residues. The ends lost 2 bases at V and 1 base at J; junction bases unmatched: 4. Germline V gene sequence: CDR1 GTSNPN, CDR2 SVGIG (reference sequence). CDR3 sequence (DNA): TGTGCCTGGAGTAAAAACAGGGGAACTAATGAAAAACTGTTTTTT. Residues: CAWSKNRGTNEKLFF.

There are many counts of this clonotype. The gene calls are TRBV24-1 and TRBJ2-1, with a tentative D call TRBD2 (5 bases). Trimming took 9 bases from V and 5 from J, leaving 19 bases between them. Germline values: CDR1 KGHDR, CDR2 SFDVKD. The CDR3 runs 15 residues. CDR3 DNA sequence: TGTGCCACCGCCCCCGTGGGCGACGGGGACAATGAGCAGTTCTTC. Protein product: CATAPVGDGDNEQFF.

The gene calls are TRBV15 and TRBJ1-5; D is unresolved. Trimming removed 2 bases at V and 0 bases at J, with 20 bases between. The germline V gene has CDR1 LNHNV and CDR2 YYDKDF (reference sequence). The CDR3 has 19 residues. CDR3 sequence: CATSRKLPSTEISNQPQHF. Here the CDR3 DNA reads TGTGCCACCAGCAGAAAATTGCCTTCGACGGAGATTAGCAATCAGCCCCAGCATTTT.

A few counts support this clonotype. J is TRBJ2-7 and V is TRBV12-3 or TRBV12-4; unclear D gene. The CDR3 sequence is 11 residues long. V lost 5 bases and J lost 3, with 5 bases in between. CDR3 residues: CASSKDYEQYF. Here the CDR3 DNA reads TGTGCCAGCAGTAAGGACTACGAGCAGTACTTC.

This clonotype occurred a few times. CDR3 sequence reads: CAWKGQGNTGELFF. As DNA, the CDR3 is TGTGCCTGGAAAGGACAGGGGAACACCGGGGAGCTGTTTTTT. The chain uses TRBV30 and TRBJ2-2, with 8 bases lining up with TRBD1. With 4 bases clipped from V and 1 base from J, the junction kept 2 bases outside the gene matches. The CDR3 is 14 amino acids. From germline, CDR1 is GTSNPN and CDR2 SVGIG (reference sequence).

The chain joins TRBV5-4 to TRBJ1-4; D gene ambiguous. Germline V gene sequence: CDR1 SGHNT, CDR2 YYREEE (reference sequence). This CDR3 spans 15 amino acids. V lost 0 bases to trimming and J lost 5 bases, with 11 bases between them. Here the CDR3 DNA reads TGTGCCAGCAGCTTGGCCGGCGGACCAAATGAAAAACTGTTTTTT. As protein: CASSLAGGPNEKLFF.